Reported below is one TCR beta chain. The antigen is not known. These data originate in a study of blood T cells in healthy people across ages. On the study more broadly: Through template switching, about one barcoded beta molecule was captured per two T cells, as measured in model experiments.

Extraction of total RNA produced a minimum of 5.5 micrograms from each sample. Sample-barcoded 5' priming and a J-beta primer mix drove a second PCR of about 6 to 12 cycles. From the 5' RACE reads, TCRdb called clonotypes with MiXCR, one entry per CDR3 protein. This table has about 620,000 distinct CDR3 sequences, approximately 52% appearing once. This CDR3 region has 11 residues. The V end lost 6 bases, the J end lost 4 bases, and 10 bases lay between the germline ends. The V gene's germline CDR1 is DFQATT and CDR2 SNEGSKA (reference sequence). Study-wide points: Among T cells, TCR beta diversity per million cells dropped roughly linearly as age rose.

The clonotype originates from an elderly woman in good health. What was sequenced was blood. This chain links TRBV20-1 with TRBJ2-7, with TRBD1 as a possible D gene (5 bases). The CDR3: CSAGAWYEQYF. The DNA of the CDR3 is TGCAGTGCAGGGGCCTGGTACGAGCAGTACTTC.